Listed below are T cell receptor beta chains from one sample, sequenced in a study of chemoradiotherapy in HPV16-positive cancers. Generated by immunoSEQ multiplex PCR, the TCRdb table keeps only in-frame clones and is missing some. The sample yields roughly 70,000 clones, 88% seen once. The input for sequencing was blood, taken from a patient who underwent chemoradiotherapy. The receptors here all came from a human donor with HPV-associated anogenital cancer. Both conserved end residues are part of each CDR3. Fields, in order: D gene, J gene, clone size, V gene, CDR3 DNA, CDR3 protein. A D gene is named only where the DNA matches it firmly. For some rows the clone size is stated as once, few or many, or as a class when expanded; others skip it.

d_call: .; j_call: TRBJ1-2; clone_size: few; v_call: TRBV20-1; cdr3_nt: TGCAGTGCGGAGGGTCGACATGGCTACACCTTC; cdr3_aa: CSAEGRHGYTF
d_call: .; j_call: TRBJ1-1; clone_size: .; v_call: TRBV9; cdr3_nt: TGTGCCAGCAGCCCTCTAGAGAGGGGCACTGAAGCTTTCTTT; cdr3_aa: CASSPLERGTEAFF
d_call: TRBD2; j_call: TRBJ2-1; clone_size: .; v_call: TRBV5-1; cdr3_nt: TGCGCCAGCAGCAAGACTAGCGGGGGATACAATGAGCAGTTCTTC; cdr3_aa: CASSKTSGGYNEQFF
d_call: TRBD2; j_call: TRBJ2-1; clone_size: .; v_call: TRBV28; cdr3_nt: TGTGCCAGCAGGCCGTATAGCGGGAGGGCCGTCGGTGTCAATGAGCAGTTCTTC; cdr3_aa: CASRPYSGRAVGVNEQFF
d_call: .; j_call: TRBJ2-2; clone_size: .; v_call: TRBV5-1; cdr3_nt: TGCGCCAGCAGCTTGGAAATATGGACGACGAACACCGGGGAGCTGTTTTTT; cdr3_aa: CASSLEIWTTNTGELFF
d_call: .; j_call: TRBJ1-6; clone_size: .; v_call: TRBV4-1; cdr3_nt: TGCGCCAGCAGCCAAGATCGGGATTCACCCCTCCACTTT; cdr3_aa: CASSQDRDSPLHF
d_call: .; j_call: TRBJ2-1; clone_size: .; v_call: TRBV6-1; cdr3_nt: TGTGCCAGCAGTGTCGCAAGGCGGCACAATGAGCAGTTCTTC; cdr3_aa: CASSVARRHNEQFF
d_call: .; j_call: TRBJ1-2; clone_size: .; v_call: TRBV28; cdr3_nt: TGTGCCAGCAGTTTGAGCGTCAACTATGGCTACACCTTC; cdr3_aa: CASSLSVNYGYTF
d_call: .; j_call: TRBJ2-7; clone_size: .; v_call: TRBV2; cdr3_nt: TGTGCCAGCAGTAGGTCGACTACCTCCTACGAGCAGTACTTC; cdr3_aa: CASSRSTTSYEQYF
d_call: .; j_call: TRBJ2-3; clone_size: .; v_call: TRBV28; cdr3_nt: TGTGCCAGCAGTTTAATGGCTAGGGTTTGGGGCACAGATACGCAGTATTTT; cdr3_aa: CASSLMARVWGTDTQYF
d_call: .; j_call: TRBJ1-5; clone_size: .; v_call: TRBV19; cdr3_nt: TGTGCCAGTAGCGGTCGAGGAGGGAATCAGCCCCAGCATTTT; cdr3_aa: CASSGRGGNQPQHF
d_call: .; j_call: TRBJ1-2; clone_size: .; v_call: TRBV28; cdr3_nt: TGTGCCAGCAGTCTACCGGGCTATGGCTACACCTTC; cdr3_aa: CASSLPGYGYTF
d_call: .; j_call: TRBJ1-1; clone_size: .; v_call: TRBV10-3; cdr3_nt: TGTGCCATCAGTGAAGGCGGCCTACGAGGGATAGGTACTGAAGCTTTCTTT; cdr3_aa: CAISEGGLRGIGTEAFF
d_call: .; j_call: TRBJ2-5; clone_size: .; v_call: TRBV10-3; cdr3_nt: TGTGCCATCAGTGCGCTACAGGGAAAGACCCAGTACTTC; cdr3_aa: CAISALQGKTQYF
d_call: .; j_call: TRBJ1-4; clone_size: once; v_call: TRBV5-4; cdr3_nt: TGTGCCAGCAGCCAATCTAAGGGTGAAAAACTGTTTTTT; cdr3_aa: CASSQSKGEKLFF
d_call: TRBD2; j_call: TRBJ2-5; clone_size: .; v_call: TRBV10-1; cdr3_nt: TGCGCCAGCAGTGAGCCTACTAGCGGGAAGGATCAAGAGACCCAGTACTTC; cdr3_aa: CASSEPTSGKDQETQYF
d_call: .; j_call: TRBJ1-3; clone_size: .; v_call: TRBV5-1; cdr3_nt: TGCGCCAGCAGCTTAGACAGATTTGGAAACACCATATATTTT; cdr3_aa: CASSLDRFGNTIYF
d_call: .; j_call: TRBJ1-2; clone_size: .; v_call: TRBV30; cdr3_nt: TGTGCCTGGTCCGGGGGCGCCGGCTACACCTTC; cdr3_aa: CAWSGGAGYTF
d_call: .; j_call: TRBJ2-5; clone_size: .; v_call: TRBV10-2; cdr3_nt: TGCGCCAGCTCAGGGCTGGAGACCCAGTACTTC; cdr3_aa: CASSGLETQYF
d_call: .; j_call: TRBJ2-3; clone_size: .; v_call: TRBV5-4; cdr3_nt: TGTGCCAGCAGCTTGGGAGGGACTAGCACAGATACGCAGTATTTT; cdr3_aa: CASSLGGTSTDTQYF
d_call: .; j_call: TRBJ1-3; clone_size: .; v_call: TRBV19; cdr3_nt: TGTGCCAGTAGCGACATGGCCTCTGGAAACACCATATATTTT; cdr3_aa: CASSDMASGNTIYF
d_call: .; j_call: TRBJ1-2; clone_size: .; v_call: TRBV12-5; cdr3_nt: TGTGCTAGTGGTTCAATGAGATACCCTGGTGGCTACACCTTC; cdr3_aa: CASGSMRYPGGYTF
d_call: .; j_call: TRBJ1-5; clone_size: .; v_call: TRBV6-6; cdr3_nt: TGTGCCAGCGGCAGGTTGATGAGCAATCAGCCCCAGCATTTT; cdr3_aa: CASGRLMSNQPQHF
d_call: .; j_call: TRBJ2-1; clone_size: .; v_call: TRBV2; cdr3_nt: TGTGCCAGCAGTAGCCAGCGGAACTACAATGAGCAGTTCTTC; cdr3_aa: CASSSQRNYNEQFF
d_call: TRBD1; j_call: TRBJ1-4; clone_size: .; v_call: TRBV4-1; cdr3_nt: TGCGCCAGCAGCCAAGGGCGAAGGGGACAGGGAAATGAAAAACTGTTTTTT; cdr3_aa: CASSQGRRGQGNEKLFF
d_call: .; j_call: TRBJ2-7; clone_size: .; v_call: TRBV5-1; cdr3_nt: TGCGCCAGCAGCTTGGTTGAGAGCTCCTACGAGCAGTACTTC; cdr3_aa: CASSLVESSYEQYF
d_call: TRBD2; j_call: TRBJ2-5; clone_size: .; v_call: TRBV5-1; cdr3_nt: TGCGCCAGCAGCTTATCTCCTAGCGGGGGGGCCGAGACCCAGTACTTC; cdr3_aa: CASSLSPSGGAETQYF
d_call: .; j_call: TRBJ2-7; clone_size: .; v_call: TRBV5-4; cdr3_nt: TGTGCCAGCAGCTTGGGCGGACTGGTCTCCTACGAGCAGTACTTC; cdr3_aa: CASSLGGLVSYEQYF
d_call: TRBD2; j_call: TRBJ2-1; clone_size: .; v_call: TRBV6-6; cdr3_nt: TGTGCCAGCAGCGCCCGACTAGCCGGGTCGTACAATGAGCAGTTCTTC; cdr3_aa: CASSARLAGSYNEQFF
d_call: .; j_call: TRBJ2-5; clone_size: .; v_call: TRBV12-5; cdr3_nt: TGTGCTAGTGGTTTGTCCGGCCGAGAGACCCAGTACTTC; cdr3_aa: CASGLSGRETQYF
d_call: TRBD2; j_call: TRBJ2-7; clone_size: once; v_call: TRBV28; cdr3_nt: TGTGCCAGCACCAGGGCGGGAGGCCGAACTCCTAACGAGCAGTACTTC; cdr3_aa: CASTRAGGRTPNEQYF
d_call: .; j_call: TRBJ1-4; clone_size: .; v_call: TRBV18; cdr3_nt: TGTGCCAGCTCACCCTCCTTTAATGAAAAACTGTTTTTT; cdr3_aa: CASSPSFNEKLFF
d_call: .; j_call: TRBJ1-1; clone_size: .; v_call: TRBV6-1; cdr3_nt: TGTGCCAGCACCCCACAGGGCCCCACTGAAGCTTTCTTT; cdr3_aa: CASTPQGPTEAFF
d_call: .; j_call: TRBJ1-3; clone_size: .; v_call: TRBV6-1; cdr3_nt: TGTGCCAGCAGTGATTTTACAGGCAGTGGAAACACCATATATTTT; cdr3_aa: CASSDFTGSGNTIYF
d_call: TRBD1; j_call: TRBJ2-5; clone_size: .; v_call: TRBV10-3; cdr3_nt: TGTGCCATCAGTGTGGCAGGGGGTTCGGAGACCCAGTACTTC; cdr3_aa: CAISVAGGSETQYF
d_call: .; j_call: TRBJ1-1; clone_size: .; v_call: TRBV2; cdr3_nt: TGTGCCAGCAGTGTGGGGGGGGACACTGAAGCTTTCTTT; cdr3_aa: CASSVGGDTEAFF
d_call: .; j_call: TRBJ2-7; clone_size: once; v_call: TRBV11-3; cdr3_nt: TGTGCCAGCCAACTTGGAACGTCCGATAAGCAGTACTTC; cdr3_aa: CASQLGTSDKQYF
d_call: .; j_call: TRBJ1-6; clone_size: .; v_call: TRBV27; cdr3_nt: TGTGCCAGCAATTCATTAAGCTCCTATAATTCACCCCTCCACTTT; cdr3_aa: CASNSLSSYNSPLHF
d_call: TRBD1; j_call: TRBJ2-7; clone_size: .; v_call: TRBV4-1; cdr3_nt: TGCGCCAGCAGCTGGGCGGACAGGGACTACGAGCAGTACTTC; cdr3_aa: CASSWADRDYEQYF
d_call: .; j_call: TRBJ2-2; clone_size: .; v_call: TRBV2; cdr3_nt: TGTGCCAGCAGCCTGATGGGGGGCACCGGGGAGCTGTTTTTT; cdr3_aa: CASSLMGGTGELFF
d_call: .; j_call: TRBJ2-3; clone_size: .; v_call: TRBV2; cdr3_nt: TGTGCCATCATTTCAGCAGATACGCAGTATTTT; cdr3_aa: CAIISADTQYF
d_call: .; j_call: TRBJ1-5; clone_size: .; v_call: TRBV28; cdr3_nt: TGTGCCAGCAGTTTAATAGGGGGGGGAAGGCCCCAGCATTTT; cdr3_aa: CASSLIGGGRPQHF